This record concerns one T cell receptor beta chain sequence. Its antigen is not known. This sample was included in a study of blood T cells in healthy people across ages. About the research overall: Every two T cells gave about one barcoded beta molecule via template switching. Whole-study results and caveats: It was held that the diversity estimates obtained from one million T cells were underestimates.

Germline V lookup: CDR1 SQVTM, CDR2 ANQGSEA. The CDR3 covers 13 residues. V shed 5 bases and J shed 4 bases, with 12 bases lying between them. A second PCR of 7 to 11 cycles used a sample-barcoded 5' primer and a J-beta primer mix. Each sample provided no less than 2.5 million CDR3-containing paired-end reads. TCRdb reprocessed the 5' RACE reads via MiXCR and lists one record per CDR3 protein. Counted here are 850,000 to 1,000,000 distinct CDR3 sequences, roughly 50% occurring once; the ten biggest clones make up over 10%. The TCR originated in a man aged 30 to 39 in good health. J is TRBJ1-5 and V is TRBV29-1, with D maybe TRBD1 (5 bases). The specimen sequenced was blood. This CDR3 reads CSVKTGDNQPQHF. Written as DNA, the CDR3 is TGCAGCGTTAAAACGGGGGATAATCAGCCCCAGCATTTT. Drawing the rest from reference TRBV29-1 and TRBJ1-5, the complete variable domain is SAVISQKPSRDICQRGTSLTIQCQVDSQVTMMFWYRQQPGQSLTLIATANQGSEATYESGFVIDKFPISRPNLTFSTLTVSNMSPEDSSIYLCSVKTGDNQPQHFGDGTRLSIL.